This T cell receptor beta chain was obtained from a study of T cell repertoires in cytomegalovirus infection. Study information: Based on public TCR beta signatures, there were indications of CMV infection and of a matching HLA type.

This clonotype has only a few counts. Its antigen is as yet unknown. Study-level results: Clonotypes of TCR beta that were HLA-C-restricted and CMV-specific dominated the ex vivo response. CMV carriers with the relevant HLA were identified by cumulative public TCR beta family frequency.

Germline CDR1 DFQATT, CDR2 SNEGSKA (reference sequence). V dropped 2 bases and J dropped 6 bases, with 17 bases sitting between them. There are 14 residues in the CDR3. MiXCR, applied by TCRdb to the reads, yields one record per CDR3 protein. Of over 450,000 distinct CDR3 sequences in the sample, 11% were seen once. The rearrangement uses TRBV20-1 and TRBJ2-7; possibly TRBD1 or TRBD2 for D (5 bases each). Sequenced sample: PBMCs. This clonotype was sampled from a human donor in good health (CMV status not recorded). Some clones in this sample may be carry-over from other donors' samples. DNA for the CDR3: TGCAGTGCTAGATTGGGGACCGTGCGGAGCGAGCAGTACTTC. Translation: CSARLGTVRSEQYF.